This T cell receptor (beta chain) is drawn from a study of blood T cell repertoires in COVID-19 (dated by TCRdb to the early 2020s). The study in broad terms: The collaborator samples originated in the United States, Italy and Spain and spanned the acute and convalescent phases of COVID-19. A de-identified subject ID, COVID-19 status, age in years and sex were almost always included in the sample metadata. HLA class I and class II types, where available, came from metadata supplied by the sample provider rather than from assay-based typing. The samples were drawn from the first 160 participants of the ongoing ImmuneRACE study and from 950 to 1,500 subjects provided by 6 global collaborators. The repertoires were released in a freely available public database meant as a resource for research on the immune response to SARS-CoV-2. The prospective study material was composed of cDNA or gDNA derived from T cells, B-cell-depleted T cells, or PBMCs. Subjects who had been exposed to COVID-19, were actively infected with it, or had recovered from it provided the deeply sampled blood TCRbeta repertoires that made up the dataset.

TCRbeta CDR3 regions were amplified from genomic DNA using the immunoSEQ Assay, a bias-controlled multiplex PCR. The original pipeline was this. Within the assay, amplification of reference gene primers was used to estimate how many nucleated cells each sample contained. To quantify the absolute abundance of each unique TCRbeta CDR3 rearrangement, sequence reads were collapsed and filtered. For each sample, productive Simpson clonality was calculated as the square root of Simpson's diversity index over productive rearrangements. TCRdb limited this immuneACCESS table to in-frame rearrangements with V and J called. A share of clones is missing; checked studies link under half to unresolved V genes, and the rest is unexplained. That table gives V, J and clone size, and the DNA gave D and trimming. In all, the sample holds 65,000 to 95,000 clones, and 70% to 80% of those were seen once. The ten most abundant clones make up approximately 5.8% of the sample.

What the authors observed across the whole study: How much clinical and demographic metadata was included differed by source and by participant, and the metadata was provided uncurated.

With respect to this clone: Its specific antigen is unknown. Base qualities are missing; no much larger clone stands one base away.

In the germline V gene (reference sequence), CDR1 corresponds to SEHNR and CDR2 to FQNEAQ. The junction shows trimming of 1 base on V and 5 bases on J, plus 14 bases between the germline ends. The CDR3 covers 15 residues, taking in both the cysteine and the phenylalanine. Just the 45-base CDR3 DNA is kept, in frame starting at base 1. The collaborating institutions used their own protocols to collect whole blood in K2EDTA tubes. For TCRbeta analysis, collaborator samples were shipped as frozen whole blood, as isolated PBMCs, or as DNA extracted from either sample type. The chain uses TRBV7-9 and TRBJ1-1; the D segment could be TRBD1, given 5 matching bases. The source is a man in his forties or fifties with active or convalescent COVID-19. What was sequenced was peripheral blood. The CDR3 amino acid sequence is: CASSLGGVTVTEAFF. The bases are TGTGCCAGCAGCTTAGGGGGGGTTACGGTAACTGAAGCTTTCTTT.